This entry lists 31 T cell receptor beta chains sequenced from one sample in a study of CD8+ T cells in alopecia areata. The authors extracted RNA and reverse transcribed it into cDNA as the sequencing template. This table comes from immunoSEQ multiplex PCR, and its TCRdb copy is limited to in-frame clones, with some not included. Among over 100,000 clones listed, about 59% were seen once. The sample's treatment: oral pan-JAK inhibitor, 5-10 mg twice daily. The sample was CD8+ T cells sorted from blood, taken at week 24, from a patient treated with tofacitinib. The receptors shown here come from a human donor with alopecia areata.

This clone was counted a few times. V is TRBV19 and J is TRBJ1-1; 9 bases agree with TRBD1. CDR1 and CDR2 from the germline V gene are LNHDA and SQIVND (reference sequence). CDR3 length: 15 residues. V trimming: 3 bases; J trimming: 0 bases; junction bases outside the gene matches: 2. The DNA of the CDR3 is TGTGCCAGTAGTATGGGACAGGGTATGAACACTGAAGCTTTCTTT. Its translation: CASSMGQGMNTEAFF.

This clone has only a few counts. The chain uses TRBV27 and TRBJ1-1, with TRBD1 as a possible D gene (5 bases). The V end was cut by 8 bases, the J end by 6 bases, with 19 bases between. The CDR3 totals 14 residues. Germline V gives CDR1 MNHEY, CDR2 SMNVEV (reference sequence). The CDR3 is CASADFGQGPEAFF. CDR3 bases: TGTGCCAGCGCGGATTTTGGGCAGGGACCTGAAGCTTTCTTT.

The CDR3: CSVEERGGKETQYF. CDR3 coding DNA: TGCAGCGTTGAAGAAAGGGGCGGGAAAGAGACCCAGTACTTC. The J gene is TRBJ2-5, the V gene TRBV29-1; possible D gene TRBD2, 6 bases. V was trimmed by 0 bases and J by 3 bases, leaving 11 bases between them. Germline V gene sequence: CDR1 SQVTM, CDR2 ANQGSEA. CDR3 size: 14 residues.

The rearrangement uses TRBV11-2 and TRBJ2-2; D remains unclear. The V end was cut by 1 base, the J end by 0 bases, with 3 bases between. CDR1 SGHAT and CDR2 FQNNGV come from the germline V gene. The CDR3 length is 14 residues. CDR3 DNA: TGTGCCAGCAGCTTAGGGGCGAACACCGGGGAGCTGTTTTTT. Amino acids: CASSLGANTGELFF.

The chain's CDR3 is CASSLDRATGELFF. The CDR3 nucleotides read TGCGCCAGCAGCCTCGACAGGGCCACCGGGGAGCTGTTTTTT. V and J are TRBV4-3 and TRBJ2-2; the match to TRBD1 covers 7 bases. Germline CDR1 is LGHNA and CDR2 is YSLEER. V gave up 4 bases and J gave up 4 bases; unmatched junction bases: 3. The CDR3 runs 14 residues.

The CDR3 sequence is CASSSTRQGLAYEQYF. As DNA, the CDR3 is TGCGCCAGCAGCTCCACGAGACAGGGGCTGGCATACGAGCAGTACTTC. The rearrangement joins TRBV5-1 to TRBJ2-7; 8 nucleotides match TRBD1. The CDR3 contains 16 residues. J gave up 4 bases and V 3 bases, and 12 bases lay outside the gene matches. Germline CDR1 SGHRS, CDR2 YFSETQ.

This clone was counted between two and nine times. The chain is built from TRBV9 and TRBJ1-2, with 8 bases aligning to TRBD1. The CDR3 is made up of 15 amino acids. Germline V gene sequence: CDR1 SGDLS, CDR2 YYNGEE. With 3 bases clipped from V and 6 bases from J, the junction kept 10 bases outside the gene matches. CDR3 in amino acids: CASSGPQGVLNGYTF. The DNA for the CDR3 is TGTGCCAGCAGCGGCCCACAGGGGGTTCTCAATGGCTACACCTTC.

This clone has only a few counts. The chain combines TRBV6-5 with TRBJ2-7; a weak D match, TRBD1 (6 bases). The V and J ends lost 2 bases and 1 base respectively, with 12 bases between them. CDR1 is MNHEY, CDR2 SVGAGI, per germline. The CDR3 is made up of 15 amino acids. DNA for the CDR3: TGTGCCAGCAGTTACCCGGGGCAGGGGTCCTACGAGCAGTACTTC. The encoded protein is CASSYPGQGSYEQYF.

The genes are TRBV29-1 and TRBJ1-1, with 7 nucleotides matching TRBD1. The CDR3 is 14 residues long. The V segment lost 4 bases and the J segment 7 bases; nucleotides outside the gene matches: 12. CDR1 and CDR2 from the germline V gene are SQVTM and ANQGSEA. CDR3 amino acids: CSVGGQGDEDEAFF. Written as DNA, the CDR3 is TGCAGCGTTGGGGGGCAGGGGGATGAAGATGAAGCTTTCTTT.

CDR3 in DNA: TGTGCCTGGATTCGTTCCCCAGGGCACACTGAAGCTTTCTTT. Amino acids: CAWIRSPGHTEAFF. J is TRBJ1-1 and V is TRBV30, with D possibly matching TRBD1 (5 bases). The germline gives CDR1 GTSNPN, CDR2 SVGIG (reference sequence). The CDR3 extends over 14 amino acids. Between the trimmed V and J ends, which lost 4 bases and 3 bases, there was a span of 15 bases.

The V and J genes are TRBV9 and TRBJ2-7, with 8 positions matching TRBD1. Germline V lookup: CDR1 SGDLS, CDR2 YYNGEE. J gave up 2 bases and V 4 bases, and 2 bases lay outside the gene matches. This CDR3 has 13 amino acids. The CDR3 reads CASSQGAAYEQYF. Written as DNA, the CDR3 is TGTGCCAGCAGCCAGGGGGCCGCCTACGAGCAGTACTTC.

This clone was counted between two and nine times. This chain uses TRBV10-3 with TRBJ2-7, with a possible D match to TRBD1 (6 bases). Trimming left V 2 bases short and J 5 bases short, with 13 bases between. Germline CDR1 ENHRY, CDR2 SYGVKD. This CDR3 is 14 amino acids long. The CDR3 spells CAISEPTGYDEQYF. The DNA for the CDR3 is TGTGCCATCAGTGAGCCAACAGGGTACGACGAGCAGTACTTC.

J is TRBJ2-7 and V is TRBV27, with D possibly matching TRBD2 (7 bases). Trimming shortened V by 5 bases and J by 2 bases, and 19 bases separated the two germline ends. The CDR3 sequence is 16 residues long. CDR1 MNHEY and CDR2 SMNVEV come from the germline V gene (reference sequence). Written as DNA, the CDR3 is TGTGCCAGCAGTCCCTCAAAGGGGGGGCGTACCTACGAGCAGTACTTC. Translated: CASSPSKGGRTYEQYF.

This chain uses TRBV2 with TRBJ1-1; unclear D gene. Trimming pared 2 bases from V and 2 bases from J, leaving 6 bases between. Per the germline V gene, CDR1 is SNHLY and CDR2 is FYNNEI. The CDR3 spans 13 residues. The CDR3: CASSEMLNTEAFF. The CDR3 nucleotides are TGTGCCAGCAGTGAAATGTTAAACACTGAAGCTTTCTTT.

The V and J genes are TRBV4-2 and TRBJ2-1; D possibly corresponds to TRBD2 (6 bases). Germline CDR1 LGHNA, CDR2 YNFKEQ. Trimming removed 4 bases at V and 4 bases at J, with 17 bases between. This CDR3 is built from 16 residues. CDR3: CASSPHTRDLYNEQFF. The CDR3 nucleotides read TGTGCCAGCAGCCCGCACACCCGGGACTTGTACAATGAGCAGTTCTTC.

This sequence joins TRBV5-4 and TRBJ1-2, with 9 nucleotides matching TRBD1. J was trimmed by 4 bases and V by 4 bases; bases with no gene match: 2. Germline V CDR1 and CDR2: SGHNT, YYREEE (reference sequence). The CDR3 is 13 amino acids. The CDR3 protein is CASSGTGIYGYTF. The CDR3 region has the DNA TGTGCCAGCAGCGGGACAGGGATCTATGGCTACACCTTC.

The V and J genes are TRBV12-5 and TRBJ1-1; the D is unclear. This CDR3 contains 16 residues. Looked up from germline, CDR1 is LGHNT and CDR2 is FRNRAP. Trimming cost V 6 bases and J 4 bases, with 21 bases left between them. CDR3 bases: TGTGCTAGTGGCCACCCCGGGGTCTCTAAGCGCACTGAAGCTTTCTTT. Residues: CASGHPGVSKRTEAFF.

The chain recombines TRBV5-1 with TRBJ2-2, with 9 bases lining up with TRBD1. V gave up 2 bases and J gave up 4 bases; unmatched junction bases: 3. There are 15 residues in the CDR3. The germline V gene has CDR1 SGHRS and CDR2 YFSETQ. CDR3 protein: CASSFGTGTTGELFF. The DNA of the CDR3 is TGCGCCAGCAGCTTCGGGACAGGGACCACCGGGGAGCTGTTTTTT.

The chain couples TRBV7-9 to TRBJ2-7; D gene uncertain. CDR1 and CDR2 (germline): SEHNR, FQNEAQ (reference sequence). With 6 bases removed from V and 12 bases from J, the gap between germline ends came to 18 bases. The CDR3 is 12 amino acids. The CDR3 sequence: CASSSHGFFSYF. The CDR3 bases are TGTGCCAGCAGTTCCCACGGCTTTTTTTCGTACTTC. Full variable domain (outside the CDR3, taken from reference TRBV7-9 and TRBJ2-7): DTGVSQNPRHKITKRGQNVTFRCDPISEHNRLYWYRQTLGQGPEFLTYFQNEAQLEKSRLLSDRFSAERPKGSFSTLEIQRTEQGDSAMYLCASSSHGFFSYFGPGTRLTVT.

The rearrangement links TRBV30 to TRBJ1-2, with a tentative D call TRBD1 (6 bases). CDR1 is GTSNPN, CDR2 SVGIG, per germline (reference sequence). The V and J ends lost 3 bases and 6 bases respectively, with 17 bases between them. The CDR3 totals 14 residues. CDR3 sequence reads: CAWSGREGGNGYTF. DNA of the CDR3: TGTGCCTGGAGCGGAAGGGAAGGGGGGAATGGCTACACCTTC.

The table lists this clone with a few counts. The V gene is TRBV29-1, the J gene TRBJ1-1; no reliable D call. Germline CDR1 is SQVTM and CDR2 is ANQGSEA. The CDR3 consists of 13 residues. Trimming stripped 6 bases from V and 1 base from J, with 12 bases between. The CDR3 spells CSVDGLPNTEAFF. Written as DNA, the CDR3 is TGCAGCGTGGATGGACTGCCGAACACTGAAGCTTTCTTT.

The chain carries TRBV9 and TRBJ1-6; no reliable D call. V gave up 0 bases and J gave up 9 bases, with 13 bases separating them. Looked up from germline, CDR1 is SGDLS and CDR2 is YYNGEE. This CDR3 is 15 amino acids long. The CDR3 loop reads CASSVAAGSGSPLHF. CDR3 DNA sequence: TGTGCCAGCAGCGTAGCAGCAGGCTCTGGTTCACCCCTCCACTTT. Full variable domain (missing parts from reference TRBV9 and TRBJ1-6): DSGVTQTPKHLITATGQRVTLRCSPRSGDLSVYWYQQSLDQGLQFLIQYYNGEERAKGNILERFSAQQFPDLHSELNLSSLELGDSALYFCASSVAAGSGSPLHFGNGTRLTVT.

V usage is TRBV4-3 and J usage is TRBJ2-3; D ambiguous. Germline V CDR1 and CDR2: LGHNA, YSLEER. This CDR3 is built from 15 residues. V lost 0 bases and J 0 bases, leaving 7 bases between the germline ends. CDR3 residues: CASSQDLGSTDTQYF. The CDR3, as DNA: TGCGCCAGCAGCCAAGATCTAGGAAGCACAGATACGCAGTATTTT.

The chain couples TRBV10-3 to TRBJ2-3; 7 positions match TRBD1. Germline CDR1 is ENHRY and CDR2 is SYGVKD. The length of the CDR3 is 15 residues. Trimming removed 0 bases from V and 4 bases from J; junction bases left unmatched: 4. The CDR3 sequence is CAISESAGGADTQYF. Written as DNA, the CDR3 is TGTGCCATCAGTGAGTCGGCAGGGGGTGCAGATACGCAGTATTTT.

This rearrangement joins TRBV9 to TRBJ2-7; the D gene is possibly TRBD2 (5 bases). Germline loops: CDR1 SGDLS, CDR2 YYNGEE. The CDR3 spans 13 residues. The V gene lost 4 bases and the J gene lost 7 bases, with 15 bases spanning the gap. This CDR3 reads CASSPTVPGEQYF. The CDR3 DNA sequence: TGTGCCAGCAGCCCTACAGTACCGGGAGAGCAGTACTTC.

As regards this clone: One end of the junction fails to match germline, which may point to a read error. The chain links TRBV30 to TRBJ1-1, with TRBD1 matching 9 bases. In germline, CDR1 is GTSNPN, CDR2 SVGIG (reference sequence). CDR3 length: 11 amino acids. The CDR3 nucleotides are TGTGCCTGGAGGGATGGGACAGGGTGTTCCTTT. This encodes CAWRDGTGCSF.

The chain carries TRBV6-5 and TRBJ2-1, with 10 bases identical to TRBD1. There are 16 residues in the CDR3. Germline values: CDR1 MNHEY, CDR2 SVGAGI. The V segment lost 2 bases and the J segment 7 bases; nucleotides outside the gene matches: 8. The CDR3 loop reads CASSYPGTGDGNEQFF. Here the CDR3 DNA reads TGTGCCAGCAGTTACCCCGGGACAGGGGATGGGAATGAGCAGTTCTTC.

This clone occurred a few times. The V gene is TRBV5-1, the J gene TRBJ2-2, with D possibly matching TRBD2 (8 bases). Germline CDR1 reads SGHRS; CDR2 reads YFSETQ. Trimming removed 2 bases at V and 4 bases at J, with 24 bases between. This CDR3 has 19 residues. CDR3 protein: CASSFTTSAGGRGTGELFF. The CDR3 DNA reads as TGCGCCAGCAGCTTTACGACTAGCGCAGGGGGTCGTGGCACCGGGGAGCTGTTTTTT.

This chain links TRBV5-4 with TRBJ2-5; D is possibly TRBD1 (6 bases). The CDR3 has 15 amino acids. Germline V CDR1 and CDR2: SGHNT, YYREEE (reference sequence). Trimming took off 5 bases at V and 1 base at J, with 15 bases between the two ends. The CDR3 spells CASRELGGTQETQYF. DNA of the CDR3: TGTGCCAGCAGGGAGCTAGGGGGAACCCAAGAGACCCAGTACTTC.

The chain joins TRBV9 to TRBJ2-7; 7 bases match TRBD1. V dropped 3 bases and J dropped 3; count of bases not matched to a gene: 3. This CDR3 is 13 amino acids long. CDR1 is SGDLS, CDR2 YYNGEE, per germline. The CDR3 nucleotides read TGTGCCAGCAGCGCGACAGGGAACTACGAGCAGTACTTC. Translating gives CASSATGNYEQYF.

V and J are TRBV5-6 and TRBJ2-7; TRBD1 aligns across 7 bases. In germline, CDR1 is SGHDT, CDR2 YYEEEE. This CDR3 contains 13 residues. V lost 2 bases to trimming and J lost 3 bases; unmatched junction nucleotides: 2. CDR3: CASSFDRDYEQYF. CDR3 bases: TGTGCCAGCAGCTTTGACAGGGACTACGAGCAGTACTTC.